These 30 T cell receptor beta chains originate from one sample sequenced in a study of post-analysis software for immune sequencing data. The antigens of these receptors remain unknown. Prepared TCR beta cDNA libraries contained unique molecular identifiers. TCRdb re-called the PCR reads with MiXCR, one entry per CDR3 protein. The table lists 650,000 to 850,000 distinct CDR3 sequences, under 60% of them singletons, with roughly 4.4% in the top ten. Study-wide findings and caveats: The study found TRBV5-6, TRBV5-1 and TRBV20-1 among 4 or 5 TRBV segments more frequent in patients than controls.

Sequenced input: blood. Receptors were obtained from a girl aged 10 to 17 with multiple sclerosis.

In this sample, this clonotype turned up a few times. The chain combines TRBV3-1 with TRBJ2-3; 8 nucleotides agree with TRBD2. Germline CDR1 LGHDT, CDR2 YNNKEL (reference sequence). Germline trimming cut 0 bases from V and 3 bases from J; bases unmatched to any gene: 11. The CDR3 has 18 residues. The CDR3 region has the DNA TGTGCCAGCAGCCAAGAAAGAGCGGGAGTCATTGGGACAGATACGCAGTATTTT. Translation: CASSQERAGVIGTDTQYF.

This chain links TRBV10-2 with TRBJ1-2; D might be TRBD1 (6 bases). The germline V and J ends were trimmed by 7 bases and 8 bases, with 11 bases remaining between them. There are 11 residues in the CDR3. Germline CDR1 WSHSY, CDR2 SAAADI. In DNA, the CDR3 is TGCGCCAGCACCGGGACAAGCGGCTACACCTTC. Its translation: CASTGTSGYTF.

The rearrangement links TRBV20-1 to TRBJ2-1; D call uncertain. TRBJ2-7 matches the DNA end more closely, so the J call is doubtful. CDR3 length: 14 amino acids. Germline CDR1 is DFQATT and CDR2 is SNEGSKA (reference sequence). CDR3 in DNA: TGCAGTGCTAGAGACCCGCTGAGCGTAGCCGAGCAGTACTTC. Protein product: CSARDPLSVAEQYF.

This clonotype has only a few counts. V usage is TRBV9 and J usage is TRBJ1-2, with TRBD1 identical over 9 bases. CDR1 is SGDLS, CDR2 YYNGEE, per germline. The CDR3 is 13 residues long. Losses at the gene ends were 8 bases for V and 5 bases for J; bases not matched to a gene: 7. CDR3 in DNA: TGTGCCAGTAGTGGAGGACAGGGGTATGGCTACACCTTC. Its protein is CASSGGQGYGYTF. Using reference TRBV9 and TRBJ1-2 for the parts outside the CDR3, the full variable domain is DSGVTQTPKHLITATGQRVTLRCSPRSGDLSVYWYQQSLDQGLQFLIQYYNGEERAKGNILERFSAQQFPDLHSELNLSSLELGDSALYFCASSGGQGYGYTFGSGTRLTVV.

The sample holds a few counts of this clonotype. It is unclear where the CDR3 begins or ends on the DNA, so no DNA is shown, and the CDR3 is as TCRdb lists it. V usage is TRBV6-6 and J usage is TRBJ1-2; the table calls TRBD1, which could not be checked here. The CDR3 is 14 amino acids in total, end residues counted. Germline CDR1 reads MNHNY; CDR2 reads SVGAGI (reference sequence). The CDR3 sequence is CASSSSTGAQGYTF.

This clonotype has a handful of counts. The chain links TRBV29-1 to TRBJ1-2, with 9 bases identical to TRBD1. This CDR3 region has 17 residues. J lost 0 bases, V lost 1 base, and 9 bases had no gene match. Germline CDR1 is SQVTM and CDR2 is ANQGSEA. The CDR3 bases are TGCAGCGTTGAAGCGGTGGGACAGGGTAGGGCTAACTATGGCTACACCTTC. It translates to CSVEAVGQGRANYGYTF.

The chain carries TRBV24-1 and TRBJ2-7; TRBD2 aligns across 14 bases. The V and J ends lost 4 bases and 5 bases, in that order; junction bases with no gene match: 9. CDR3 size: 17 residues. Looked up from germline, CDR1 is KGHDR and CDR2 is SFDVKD. This CDR3 is CATSDPKTSGRVDEQYF. DNA for the CDR3: TGTGCCACCAGTGACCCAAAGACTAGCGGGAGGGTGGACGAGCAGTACTTC.

The V gene is TRBV29-1, the J gene TRBJ1-2, with D possibly matching TRBD1 (6 bases). The CDR3 is 15 residues long. In germline, CDR1 is SQVTM, CDR2 ANQGSEA. Trimming stripped 3 bases from V and 7 bases from J, with 21 bases between. The chain's CDR3 is CSVETRARGDGGYTF. CDR3 bases: TGCAGCGTTGAGACTCGGGCCAGGGGAGATGGTGGCTACACCTTC. Using reference TRBV29-1 and TRBJ1-2 for the parts outside the CDR3, the full variable domain is SAVISQKPSRDICQRGTSLTIQCQVDSQVTMMFWYRQQPGQSLTLIATANQGSEATYESGFVIDKFPISRPNLTFSTLTVSNMSPEDSSIYLCSVETRARGDGGYTFGSGTRLTVV.

The CDR3 DNA is TGTGCCAGCAGTTTATATCGTGGAGGCCCAGATACGCAGTATTTT. It codes for CASSLYRGGPDTQYF. The genes are TRBV28 and TRBJ2-3; D is possibly TRBD2 (5 bases). V was pared by 1 base and J by 4 bases, with 12 bases between. Germline V gene lookup returns CDR1 MDHEN and CDR2 SYDVKM. This CDR3 is built from 15 residues.

This clonotype was seen only once. This chain joins TRBV7-9 and TRBJ2-3, with D uncertain. Trimming removed 3 bases at V and 6 bases at J, with 7 bases between. The germline CDR1 and CDR2 sequences are SEHNR and FQNEAQ (reference sequence). This CDR3 comprises 12 residues. The chain's CDR3 is CASSFPRDTQYF. CDR3 DNA: TGTGCCAGCAGCTTTCCTCGGGATACGCAGTATTTT.

This clonotype was observed a handful of times. The CDR3 coding sequence is TGTGCCAGCAGTAGGAGGGGGCCCCAAGAGACCCAGTACTTC. This codes for CASSRRGPQETQYF. The chain employs TRBV6-6 and TRBJ2-5; D might be TRBD1 (7 bases). This CDR3 region has 14 residues. V lost 5 bases to trimming and J lost 1 base, with 11 bases between them. Germline CDR1 reads MNHNY; CDR2 reads SVGAGI (reference sequence).

This clonotype was seen only a few times. This chain uses TRBV4-1 with TRBJ2-7; tentatively, D is TRBD2 (6 bases). The germline V gene encodes CDR1 MGHRA and CDR2 YSYEKL. V gave up 1 base and J gave up 3 bases, with 13 bases separating them. This CDR3 is built from 15 residues. This CDR3 is CASSQGGGSDYEQYF. The CDR3 DNA follows: TGCGCCAGCAGCCAAGGTGGAGGGTCCGACTACGAGCAGTACTTC.

The V gene is TRBV10-3, the J gene TRBJ1-4; no clear D gene. The germline CDR1 and CDR2 sequences are ENHRY and SYGVKD. V was clipped by 10 bases and J by 3 bases, with 18 bases between them. The CDR3 consists of 15 residues. The CDR3 bases are TGTGCCACCAGGCGGGGAGATGCGGCTAATGAAAAACTGTTTTTT. Translating gives CATRRGDAANEKLFF.

The chain is built from TRBV7-3 and TRBJ2-7; possibly TRBD2 for D (6 bases). The V gene's germline CDR1 is SGHTA and CDR2 FQGTGA. The CDR3 is 16 amino acids. V was shortened by 1 base and J by 3 bases, with 16 bases between the two germline ends. The CDR3 nucleotides read TGTGCCAGCAGCTTAATGTTAACGGGAGTTAACTACGAGCAGTACTTC. It translates to CASSLMLTGVNYEQYF.

J is TRBJ2-3 and V is TRBV7-2, with 10 nucleotides matching TRBD2. The CDR3 runs to 16 residues. The ends lost 1 base at V and 6 bases at J; junction bases unmatched: 7. Germline CDR1 SGHTA, CDR2 FQGNSA. DNA for the CDR3: TGTGCCAGCAGCTTAGAGAGCGGGAGGGGCGCGGATACGCAGTATTTT. Translation gives CASSLESGRGADTQYF.

The V gene is TRBV4-2, the J gene TRBJ2-1; TRBD2 aligns across 13 bases. The CDR3 is made up of 17 amino acids. Germline lookup yields CDR1 LGHNA and CDR2 YNFKEQ. Unmatched junction bases numbered 9, after V lost 1 base and J lost 9 bases. CDR3 nucleotides: TGTGCCAGCAGCCAAGCGCTAAGGACTAGCGGGAGAATTGAGCAGTTCTTC. This gives the protein CASSQALRTSGRIEQFF.

The chain uses TRBV20-1 and TRBJ2-1, with TRBD2 identical over 8 bases. The CDR3 is 18 amino acids. CDR1 and CDR2 (germline): DFQATT, SNEGSKA (reference sequence). V lost 0 bases and J lost 0; bases outside the gene matches: 10. This chain's CDR3 is CSARDSWRGASSYNEQFF. As DNA, the CDR3 is TGCAGTGCTAGAGATAGCTGGCGGGGGGCGAGCTCCTACAATGAGCAGTTCTTC.

The V call is TRBV6-2 or TRBV6-3, the J call TRBJ1-5, with TRBD1 matching over 7 bases. The V segment lost 6 bases and the J segment 5 bases; nucleotides outside the gene matches: 7. This CDR3 region has 14 residues. Germline values: CDR1 MNHEY, CDR2 SVGEGT. CDR3 residues: CASRHPTGYQPQHF. The CDR3 DNA follows: TGTGCCAGCAGGCACCCGACAGGGTATCAGCCCCAGCATTTT.

The chain is built from TRBV6-5 and TRBJ1-1; D is perhaps TRBD1 (6 bases). Trimming left V 7 bases short and J 2 bases short, with 11 bases between. CDR3 length equals 13 residues. Germline lookup yields CDR1 MNHEY and CDR2 SVGAGI. CDR3 bases: TGTGCCAGCAACCTACAGGGTAACACTGAAGCTTTCTTT. Protein sequence: CASNLQGNTEAFF.

Only a few counts were recorded for this clonotype. The gene calls are TRBV10-3 and TRBJ2-5; D uncertain. V shed 0 bases and J shed 11 bases, with 16 bases lying between them. From germline, CDR1 is ENHRY and CDR2 SYGVKD. The CDR3 totals 14 residues. This CDR3 is CAISESMVALQQYF. In DNA form, the CDR3 reads TGTGCCATCAGTGAGTCGATGGTCGCATTACAGCAGTACTTC.

This chain connects TRBV5-1 to TRBJ1-1; D perhaps matches TRBD1 (5 bases). This CDR3 spans 15 amino acids. Trimming pared 0 bases from V and 1 base from J, leaving 10 bases between. Germline CDR1 is SGHRS and CDR2 is YFSETQ. CDR3 sequence: CASSLGWGRNTEAFF. CDR3 DNA sequence: TGCGCCAGCAGCTTGGGATGGGGCAGGAACACTGAAGCTTTCTTT.

The chain uses TRBV7-9 and TRBJ1-4, with 7 positions matching TRBD1. In germline, CDR1 is SEHNR, CDR2 FQNEAQ (reference sequence). Germline trimming cut 5 bases from V and 4 bases from J; bases unmatched to any gene: 7. The CDR3 loop spans 15 amino acids. CDR3 sequence (DNA): TGTGCCAGCAGCCCCAGGGGACAGCATAATGAAAAACTGTTTTTT. This encodes CASSPRGQHNEKLFF. Full variable domain (rest looked up from reference TRBV7-9 and TRBJ1-4): DTGVSQNPRHKITKRGQNVTFRCDPISEHNRLYWYRQTLGQGPEFLTYFQNEAQLEKSRLLSDRFSAERPKGSFSTLEIQRTEQGDSAMYLCASSPRGQHNEKLFFGSGTQLSVL.

The chain has TRBV25-1 and TRBJ2-2; TRBD2 matches at 11 bases. Per germline, CDR1 MGHDK and CDR2 SYGVNS. The CDR3 is made up of 15 amino acids. Trimming removed 3 bases from V and 6 bases from J; junction bases left unmatched: 3. The CDR3 sequence: CASSDSGRAPGELFF. The CDR3 bases are TGTGCCAGCAGTGATAGCGGGAGGGCCCCCGGGGAGCTGTTTTTT.

The V and J genes are TRBV5-6 and TRBJ2-1; D may match TRBD1 or TRBD2 (6 bases each). Trimming shortened V by 3 bases and J by 7 bases, and 17 bases separated the two germline ends. Looked up from germline, CDR1 is SGHDT and CDR2 is YYEEEE. The length of the CDR3 is 15 residues. CDR3 in amino acids: CASSYLLGGFNEQFF. CDR3 in DNA: TGTGCCAGCAGCTACCTTTTGGGGGGCTTTAATGAGCAGTTCTTC.

V usage is TRBV7-9 and J usage is TRBJ2-1, with TRBD2 identical over 13 bases. CDR3 size: 16 residues. J was trimmed by 7 bases and V by 4 bases; bases with no gene match: 7. In germline, CDR1 is SEHNR, CDR2 FQNEAQ (reference sequence). This chain's CDR3 is CASSYPGTSGTNEQFF. CDR3 DNA sequence: TGTGCCAGCAGCTACCCCGGGACTAGCGGGACTAATGAGCAGTTCTTC.

The CDR3 DNA follows: TGTGCCAGCAGTTGGAATCTCAATGAGCAGTTCTTC. Residues: CASSWNLNEQFF. This chain connects TRBV6-6 to TRBJ2-1; D unresolved. CDR3 length: 12 residues. Trimming removed 4 bases at V and 6 bases at J, with 7 bases between. From germline, CDR1 is MNHNY and CDR2 SVGAGI (reference sequence).

The chain has TRBV7-9 and TRBJ1-1, with a possible D match to TRBD1 (5 bases). Trimming stripped 3 bases from V and 2 bases from J, with 13 bases between. The CDR3 sequence is 15 residues long. Germline lookup yields CDR1 SEHNR and CDR2 FQNEAQ (reference sequence). The CDR3 region is CASSFLDKVNTEAFF. CDR3 nucleotide sequence: TGTGCCAGCAGCTTTCTGGACAAGGTTAACACTGAAGCTTTCTTT.

This clonotype was seen only a few times. V is TRBV6-2 or TRBV6-3 and J is TRBJ2-1; D might be TRBD2 (6 bases). The CDR3 totals 12 residues. Looked up from germline, CDR1 is MNHEY and CDR2 is SVGEGT. Between the trimmed V and J ends, which lost 5 bases and 9 bases, there was a span of 11 bases. In nucleotides, the CDR3 is TGTGCCAGCAGTGTGACTAGTCGTGAGCAGTTCTTC. Translated: CASSVTSREQFF.

This clonotype was detected only a few times. The rearrangement links TRBV6-2 or TRBV6-3 to TRBJ2-2, with TRBD2 matching over 10 bases. V trimming: 8 bases; J trimming: 5 bases; junction bases outside the gene matches: 5. The CDR3 loop spans 14 amino acids. Germline V gene sequence: CDR1 MNHEY, CDR2 SVGEGT. In nucleotides, the CDR3 is TGTGCCAGCCGCAAGGGACTAGCGACCGGGGAGCTGTTTTTT. Protein product: CASRKGLATGELFF.

The table lists this clonotype with a few counts. J is TRBJ2-1 and V is TRBV29-1; D not certain. V was clipped by 3 bases and J by 10 bases, with 4 bases between them. The CDR3 length is 9 residues. Germline V gene sequence: CDR1 SQVTM, CDR2 ANQGSEA. CDR3 sequence reads: CSVDVEQFF. CDR3 nucleotide sequence: TGCAGCGTTGACGTGGAGCAGTTCTTC.